This T cell receptor beta chain was profiled in a study of blood T cell repertoires in COVID-19 (dated by TCRdb to the early 2020s). The study in broad terms: The collaborator samples originated in the United States, Italy and Spain and spanned the acute and convalescent phases of COVID-19. The material from the prospective study consisted of cDNA or gDNA derived from T cells, B-cell-depleted T cells, or PBMCs. The dataset comprised deeply sampled blood TCRbeta repertoires from subjects exposed to, actively infected with, or recovered from COVID-19. The repertoires were released in a freely available public database intended as a resource for research on the immune response to SARS-CoV-2. Samples came from the ongoing ImmuneRACE study (first 160 participants) plus 1,254 subjects from 6 global collaborators. A de-identified subject ID, COVID-19 status, age in years and sex were almost always included in the sample metadata. Where available, HLA class I and class II types were taken from metadata supplied by the sample provider and were not determined by assay-based typing. On the study overall, not on this receptor specifically: How much clinical and demographic metadata was included differed by source and by participant, and the metadata was provided uncurated.

Details on this clone: The target of this receptor is not known. No base quality values were provided; no much bigger clone lies one nucleotide off.

TCRbeta CDR3 regions were amplified from genomic DNA by means of the immunoSEQ Assay, a bias-controlled multiplex PCR. The authors' analysis ran thus. The number of nucleated cells in each sample was estimated from the amplification of reference gene primers within the assay. To quantify the absolute abundance of each unique TCRbeta CDR3 rearrangement, sequence reads were collapsed and filtered. For each sample, productive Simpson clonality was calculated as the square root of Simpson's diversity index over productive rearrangements. Held by TCRdb, this immuneACCESS table contains in-frame sequences only and omits some clones. Under half of the omission traces to an unresolved V gene where checked; the cause of the rest is unknown. V and J calls and clone size are as listed in that table; D and trimming were resolved from the DNA. Here the sample has some 250,000 clones; around 90% occur a single time. The ten largest clones capture about 0.74% of the sample.

Collaborating institutions collected whole blood in K2EDTA tubes following their own protocols. For TCRbeta analysis, collaborators shipped samples as frozen whole blood, isolated PBMCs, or DNA extracted from either of those sample types. CDR3 length: 15 amino acids, cysteine to phenylalanine. The DNA shown is the 45-base CDR3, in frame from base 1. For CDR1 and CDR2, the germline V gene lists SGHNT and YENEEA. Unmatched junction bases come to 6, with V trimmed by 5 bases and J by 0 bases. This TCR came from a woman aged 25 to 39 with acute or convalescent COVID-19. The sequencing sample was made of peripheral blood. Recombination linked TRBV11-3 to TRBJ1-2; 7 of the junction bases match TRBD1. The DNA sequence is given as TGTGCCAGCAGCCCCAGGACAGGTTCTAACTATGGCTACACCTTC. The resulting protein is CASSPRTGSNYGYTF.